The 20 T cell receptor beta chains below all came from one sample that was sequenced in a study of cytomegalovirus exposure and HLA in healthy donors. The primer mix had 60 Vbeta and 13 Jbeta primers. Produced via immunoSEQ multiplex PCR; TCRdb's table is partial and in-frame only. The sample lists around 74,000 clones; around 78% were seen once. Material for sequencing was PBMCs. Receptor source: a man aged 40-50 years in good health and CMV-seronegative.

DNA for the CDR3: TGTGCCAGCAGCCAATCTGGCGGATCTCCCAGATACGAGCAGTACTTC. Residues: CASSQSGGSPRYEQYF. This chain uses TRBV14 with TRBJ2-7; D unclear. The CDR3 is made up of 16 amino acids. CDR1 SGHDN and CDR2 FVKESK come from the germline V gene. The V gene lost 2 bases and the J gene lost 4 bases, with 18 bases spanning the gap.

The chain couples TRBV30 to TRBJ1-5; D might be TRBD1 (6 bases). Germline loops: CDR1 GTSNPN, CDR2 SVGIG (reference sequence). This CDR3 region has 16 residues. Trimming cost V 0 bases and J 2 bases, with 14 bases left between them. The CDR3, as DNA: TGTGCCTGGAGTGTACGTGGGGGCAGGGGCAATCAGCCCCAGCATTTT. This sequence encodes CAWSVRGGRGNQPQHF.

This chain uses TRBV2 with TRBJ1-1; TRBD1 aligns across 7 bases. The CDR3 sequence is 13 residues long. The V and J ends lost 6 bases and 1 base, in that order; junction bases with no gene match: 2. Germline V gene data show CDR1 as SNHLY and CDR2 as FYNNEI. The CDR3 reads CASRGQWNTEAFF. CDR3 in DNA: TGTGCCAGCAGGGGACAGTGGAACACTGAAGCTTTCTTT.

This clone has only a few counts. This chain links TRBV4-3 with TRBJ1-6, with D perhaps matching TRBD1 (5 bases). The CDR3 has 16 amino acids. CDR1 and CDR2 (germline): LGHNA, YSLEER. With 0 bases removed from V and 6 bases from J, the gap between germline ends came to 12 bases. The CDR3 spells CASSQDSGGSNSPLHF. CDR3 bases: TGCGCCAGCAGCCAAGATAGCGGGGGTTCTAATTCACCCCTCCACTTT.

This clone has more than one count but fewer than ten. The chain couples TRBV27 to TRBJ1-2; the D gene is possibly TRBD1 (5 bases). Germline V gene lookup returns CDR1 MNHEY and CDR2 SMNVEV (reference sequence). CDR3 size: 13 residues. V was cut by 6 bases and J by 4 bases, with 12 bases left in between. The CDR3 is CASSLQEGYGYTF. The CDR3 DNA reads TGTGCCAGCAGCCTACAGGAAGGCTATGGCTACACCTTC.

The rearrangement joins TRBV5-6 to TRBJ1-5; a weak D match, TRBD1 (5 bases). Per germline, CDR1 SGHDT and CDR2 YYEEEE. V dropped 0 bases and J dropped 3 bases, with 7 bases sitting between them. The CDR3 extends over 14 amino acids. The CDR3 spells CASSLGQTNQPQHF. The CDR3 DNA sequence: TGTGCCAGCAGCTTGGGACAGACCAATCAGCCCCAGCATTTT.

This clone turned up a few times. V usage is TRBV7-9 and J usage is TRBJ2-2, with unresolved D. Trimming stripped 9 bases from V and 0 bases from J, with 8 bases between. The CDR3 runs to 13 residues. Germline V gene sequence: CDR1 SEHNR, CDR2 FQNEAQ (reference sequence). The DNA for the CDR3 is TGTGCCAGTGGAGCAACGAACACCGGGGAGCTGTTTTTT. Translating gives CASGATNTGELFF.

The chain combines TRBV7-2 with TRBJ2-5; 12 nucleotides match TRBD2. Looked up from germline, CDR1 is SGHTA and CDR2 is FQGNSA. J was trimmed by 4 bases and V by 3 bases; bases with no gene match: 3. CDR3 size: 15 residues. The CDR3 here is CASSFPTSGGETQYF. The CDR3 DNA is TGTGCCAGCAGCTTCCCGACTAGCGGGGGAGAGACCCAGTACTTC.

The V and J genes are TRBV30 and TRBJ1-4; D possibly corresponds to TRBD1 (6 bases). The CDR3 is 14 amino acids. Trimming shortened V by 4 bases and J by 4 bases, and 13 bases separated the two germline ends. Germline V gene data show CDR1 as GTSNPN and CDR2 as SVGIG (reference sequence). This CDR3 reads CAWNLGALNEKLFF. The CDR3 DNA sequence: TGTGCCTGGAACCTGGGGGCCCTTAATGAAAAACTGTTTTTT.

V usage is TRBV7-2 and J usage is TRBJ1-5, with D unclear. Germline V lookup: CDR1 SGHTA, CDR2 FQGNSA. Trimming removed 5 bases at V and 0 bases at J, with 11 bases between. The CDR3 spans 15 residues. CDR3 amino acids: CASSRRISSNQPQHF. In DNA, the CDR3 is TGTGCCAGCAGCCGGAGAATTAGTAGCAATCAGCCCCAGCATTTT.

CDR3 sequence (DNA): TGTGCCAGCAGCCCTACACTAGCGGGGGGGCATGAGCAGTTCTTC. Protein: CASSPTLAGGHEQFF. J is TRBJ2-1 and V is TRBV7-3; 13 bases align to TRBD2. The length of the CDR3 is 15 residues. The V segment lost 5 bases and the J segment 8 bases; nucleotides outside the gene matches: 6. The germline V gene has CDR1 SGHTA and CDR2 FQGTGA.

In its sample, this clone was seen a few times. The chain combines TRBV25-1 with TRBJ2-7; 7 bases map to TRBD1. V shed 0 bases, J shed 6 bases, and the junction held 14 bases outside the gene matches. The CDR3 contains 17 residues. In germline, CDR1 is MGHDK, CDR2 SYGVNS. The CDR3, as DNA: TGTGCCAGCAGTGAATACGACGGGACAGTCTTGGTTTGCGAGCAGTACTTC. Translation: CASSEYDGTVLVCEQYF.

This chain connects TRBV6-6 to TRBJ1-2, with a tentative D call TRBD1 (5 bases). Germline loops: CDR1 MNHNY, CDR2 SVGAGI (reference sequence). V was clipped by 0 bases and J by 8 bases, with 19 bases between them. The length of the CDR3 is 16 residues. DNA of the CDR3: TGTGCCAGCAGTTACTCGACCCCGGAGTCAGGGAACGGCTACACCTTC. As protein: CASSYSTPESGNGYTF.

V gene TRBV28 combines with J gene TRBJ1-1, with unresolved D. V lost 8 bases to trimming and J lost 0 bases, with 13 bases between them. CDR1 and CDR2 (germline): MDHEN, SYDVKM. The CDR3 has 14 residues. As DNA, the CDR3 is TGTGCCAGCGACTCCGGGTCCTTGAACACTGAAGCTTTCTTT. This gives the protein CASDSGSLNTEAFF.

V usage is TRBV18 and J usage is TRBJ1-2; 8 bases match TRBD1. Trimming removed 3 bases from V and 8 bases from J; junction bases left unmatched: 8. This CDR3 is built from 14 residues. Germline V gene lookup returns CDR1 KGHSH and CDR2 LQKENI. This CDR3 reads CASSPPGQGLGYTF. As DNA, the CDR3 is TGTGCCAGCTCACCCCCCGGACAGGGATTAGGCTACACCTTC.

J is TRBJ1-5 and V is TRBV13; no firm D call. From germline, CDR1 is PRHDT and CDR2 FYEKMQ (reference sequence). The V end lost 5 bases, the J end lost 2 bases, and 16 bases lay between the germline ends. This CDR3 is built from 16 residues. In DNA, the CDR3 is TGTGCCAGCAGCACCCGACAAGGGAGGGGCAATCAGCCCCAGCATTTT. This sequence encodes CASSTRQGRGNQPQHF.

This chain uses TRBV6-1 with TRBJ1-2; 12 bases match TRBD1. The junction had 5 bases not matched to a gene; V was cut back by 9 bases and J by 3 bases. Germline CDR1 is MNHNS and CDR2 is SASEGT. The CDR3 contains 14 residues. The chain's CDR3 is CASSRDRGHYGYTF. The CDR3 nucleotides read TGTGCCAGTAGCCGGGACAGGGGGCACTATGGCTACACCTTC.

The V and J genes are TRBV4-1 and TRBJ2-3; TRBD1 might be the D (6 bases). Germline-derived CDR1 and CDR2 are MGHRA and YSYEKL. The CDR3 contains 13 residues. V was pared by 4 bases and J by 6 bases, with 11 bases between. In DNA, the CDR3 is TGCGCCAGCAGCCTACCACAGGGCGATACGCAGTATTTT. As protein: CASSLPQGDTQYF.

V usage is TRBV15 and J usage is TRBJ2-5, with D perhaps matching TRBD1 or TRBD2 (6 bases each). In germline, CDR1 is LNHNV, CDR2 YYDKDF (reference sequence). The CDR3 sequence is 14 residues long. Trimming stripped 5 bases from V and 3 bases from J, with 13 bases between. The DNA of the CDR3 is TGTGCCACCAGCGGAGGGGGAGAGGAAGAGACCCAGTACTTC. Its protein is CATSGGGEEETQYF.

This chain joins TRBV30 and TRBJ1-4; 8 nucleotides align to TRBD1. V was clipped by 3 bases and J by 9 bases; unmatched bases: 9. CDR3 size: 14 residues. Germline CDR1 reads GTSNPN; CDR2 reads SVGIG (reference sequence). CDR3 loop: CAWSRQGAAKKLFF. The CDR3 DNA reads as TGTGCCTGGAGCCGCCAGGGGGCTGCGAAAAAACTGTTTTTT.